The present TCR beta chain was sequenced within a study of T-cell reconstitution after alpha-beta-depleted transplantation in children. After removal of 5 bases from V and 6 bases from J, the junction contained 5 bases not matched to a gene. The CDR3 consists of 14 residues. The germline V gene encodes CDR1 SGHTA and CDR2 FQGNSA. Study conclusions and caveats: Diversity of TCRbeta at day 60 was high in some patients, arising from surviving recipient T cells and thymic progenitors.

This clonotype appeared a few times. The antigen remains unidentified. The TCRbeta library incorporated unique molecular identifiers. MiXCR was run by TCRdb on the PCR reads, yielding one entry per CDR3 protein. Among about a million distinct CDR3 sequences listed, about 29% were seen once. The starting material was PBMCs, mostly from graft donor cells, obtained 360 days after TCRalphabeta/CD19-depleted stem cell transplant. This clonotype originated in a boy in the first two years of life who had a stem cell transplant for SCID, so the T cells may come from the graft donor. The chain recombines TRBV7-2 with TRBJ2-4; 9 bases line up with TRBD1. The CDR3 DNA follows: TGTGCCAGCAGCGCGGGGACAGGGAGAAACATTCAGTACTTC. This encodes CASSAGTGRNIQYF.